Listed below are T cell receptor beta chains from one sample, sequenced in a study of blood T cell repertoires in COVID-19. Sequencing used immunoSEQ multiplex PCR; TCRdb keeps in-frame clones, though not all of them. Here the sample spans 130,000 to 150,000 clones, around 80% being singletons. Source material: peripheral blood. The receptors derive from a man aged 60 to 69 with active or convalescent COVID-19. Each CDR3 is given with its conserved first and last residue. D genes are given only for firm matches. Size values are once, few and many counts, or a class for expanded clones, and some rows have none.

CDR3aa | CDR3nt | v_gene | len | d_gene | abundance | j_gene
CATSTGTVGTTQYF | TGTGCCACCTCTACCGGGACAGTGGGGACGACCCAGTACTTC | TRBV19 | 14 | TRBD1 | NA | TRBJ2-5
CASRGQGEHEQYF | TGTGCCAGCAGGGGACAGGGGGAGCACGAGCAGTACTTC | TRBV27 | 13 | TRBD1 | few | TRBJ2-7
CASSQEQGNPLHF | TGCGCCAGCAGCCAAGAACAGGGGAACCCCCTCCACTTT | TRBV4-3 | 13 | TRBD1 | NA | TRBJ1-6
CASSAGQQNTEAFF | TGTGCCAGTAGTGCCGGACAGCAGAACACTGAAGCTTTCTTT | TRBV19 | 14 | NA | NA | TRBJ1-1
CASRHDRGLGSPLHF | TGTGCCAGCAGACACGACAGGGGGCTTGGTTCACCCCTCCACTTT | TRBV3-1/TRBV3-2 | 15 | TRBD1 | NA | TRBJ1-6
CATSVSGNTIYF | TGTGCCACATCCGTATCTGGAAACACCATATATTTT | TRBV24-1 | 12 | NA | NA | TRBJ1-3
CAWSLQVSGANVLTF | TGTGCCTGGAGTCTACAGGTCTCTGGGGCCAACGTCCTGACTTTC | TRBV30 | 15 | NA | NA | TRBJ2-6
CASSHPQGAASYEQYF | TGTGCCAGCAGCCATCCACAGGGGGCTGCATCCTACGAGCAGTACTTC | TRBV14 | 16 | TRBD1 | NA | TRBJ2-7
CASIFGQGSETQYF | TGTGCCAGCATCTTCGGACAGGGGTCGGAGACCCAGTACTTC | TRBV7-9 | 14 | TRBD1 | few | TRBJ2-5
CAWTTGANEKLFF | TGTGCCTGGACCACAGGGGCTAATGAAAAACTGTTTTTT | TRBV30 | 13 | TRBD1 | NA | TRBJ1-4
CASSFLGDSLNTEAFF | TGTGCCAGCAGTTTTTTAGGCGACAGTTTGAACACTGAAGCTTTCTTT | TRBV27 | 16 | NA | NA | TRBJ1-1
CATSGGTSGQETQYF | TGTGCCACCAGCGGAGGGACTAGCGGTCAAGAGACCCAGTACTTC | TRBV15 | 15 | TRBD2 | NA | TRBJ2-5